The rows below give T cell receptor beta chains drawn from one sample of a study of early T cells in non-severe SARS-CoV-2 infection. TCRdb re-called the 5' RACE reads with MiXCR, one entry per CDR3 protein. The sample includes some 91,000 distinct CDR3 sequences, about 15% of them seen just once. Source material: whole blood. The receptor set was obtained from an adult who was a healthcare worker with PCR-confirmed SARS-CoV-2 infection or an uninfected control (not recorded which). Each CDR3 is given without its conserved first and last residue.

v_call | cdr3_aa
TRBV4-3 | ASSQGAAGDQETQY
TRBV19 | ASSGGTPGETQY
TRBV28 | ASRARQGENIQY
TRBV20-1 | SARKAGSYEQY
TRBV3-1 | ASSQVGAEANTGELF
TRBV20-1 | SARLAGGFGTQY
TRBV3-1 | ASSQDGGAGTEAF
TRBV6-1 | ASSGTSPF
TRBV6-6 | ASSRTGGSQY
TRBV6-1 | ASGGGGAGGRQEQF
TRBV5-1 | ASSFVGGAGELF
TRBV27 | ATQTRVGPYNEQF
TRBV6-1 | ASSEAGPNIQY
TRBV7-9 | ASSSVTARGEKLF
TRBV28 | ASSFTSGRQY
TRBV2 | ASSDLAGPYEQY
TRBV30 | AWSGGRTAYEQY
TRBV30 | AWDRPPYGYT
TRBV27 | ASSLSYPTGELF
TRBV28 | ASSLNRHTDTQY
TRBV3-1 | ASSRGSGKAGDTQY
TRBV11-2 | ASSLNRFPYEQY
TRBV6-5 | ASSPDREEAF
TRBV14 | ASSLFSGNEQF
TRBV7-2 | ASSSTGTQETQY
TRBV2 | ASSEAVYTSTDTQY
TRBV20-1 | SARASGGSPEQF
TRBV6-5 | ASSSRQTQY
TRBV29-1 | SVVRGGELF
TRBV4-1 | ASSQITGGYNEQF